The 14 T cell receptor beta chains listed next were all sequenced from one sample in a study of blood T cell repertoires in COVID-19. The table came from immunoSEQ multiplex PCR; TCRdb's copy has only in-frame clones and leaves some out. The sample includes 250,000 to 400,000 clones, 87% of them seen just once. The material sequenced was peripheral blood. These receptors were obtained from a man in his fifties or sixties with active or convalescent COVID-19.

The chain employs TRBV5-1 and TRBJ1-1; 9 nucleotides line up with TRBD1. The trim removed 0 bases at V and 10 bases at J, leaving 7 bases unmatched. Per the germline V gene, CDR1 is SGHRS and CDR2 is YFSETQ. The CDR3 runs 14 residues. In DNA, the CDR3 is TGCGCCAGCAGCTTGGGACAGGGGGAATCCGGAGCTTTCTTT. Encoded protein: CASSLGQGESGAFF.

Note on this clone: Other DNA sequences in the sample encode the same CDR3. The DNA for the CDR3 is TGTGCCAGCAGTCGAGGCTCTGGGGCCAACGTCCTGACTTTC. Its protein product is CASSRGSGANVLTF. This rearrangement joins TRBV28 to TRBJ2-6; D not certain. Looked up from germline, CDR1 is MDHEN and CDR2 is SYDVKM. The V end was cut by 5 bases, the J end by 0 bases, with 5 bases between. This CDR3 has 14 residues.

This chain uses TRBV2 with TRBJ1-6, with 8 nucleotides matching TRBD1. The CDR3 extends over 15 amino acids. The trim removed 7 bases at V and 3 bases at J, leaving 5 bases unmatched. Germline V gene sequence: CDR1 SNHLY, CDR2 FYNNEI. The CDR3 nucleotides are TGTGCCAGCATAGACAGGGGCAACTATAATTCACCCCTCCACTTT. Its protein product is CASIDRGNYNSPLHF.

The V and J genes are TRBV19 and TRBJ2-1; TRBD1 is a possible D gene (5 bases). Trimming took 7 bases from V and 14 from J, leaving 24 bases between them. Germline CDR1 is LNHDA and CDR2 is SQIVND (reference sequence). This CDR3 is built from 14 residues. CDR3 DNA sequence: TGTGCCAGTATGCAAAGGGGTTTGGGTGGTCTGAAGTTCTTC. This gives the protein CASMQRGLGGLKFF.

The chain joins TRBV19 to TRBJ2-2, with 7 bases identical to TRBD1. The V gene's germline CDR1 is LNHDA and CDR2 SQIVND (reference sequence). After removal of 6 bases from V and 2 bases from J, the junction contained 3 bases not matched to a gene. This CDR3 has 14 residues. CDR3 coding DNA: TGTGCCAGTAGGAGGGGGCCAAACACCGGGGAGCTGTTTTTT. It encodes CASRRGPNTGELFF. Using reference TRBV19 and TRBJ2-2 for the parts outside the CDR3, the full variable domain is DGGITQSPKYLFRKEGQNVTLSCEQNLNHDAMYWYRQDPGQGLRLIYYSQIVNDFQKGDIAEGYSVSREKKESFPLTVTSAQKNPTAFYLCASRRGPNTGELFFGEGSRLTVL.

The chain recombines TRBV7-9 with TRBJ2-3, with D hard to call. Trimming left V 2 bases short and J 5 bases short, with 8 bases between. Germline V gene data show CDR1 as SEHNR and CDR2 as FQNEAQ (reference sequence). The CDR3 is 13 residues long. The CDR3 DNA is TGTGCCAGCAGCTTACAGTCGGGAGATACGCAGTATTTT. The encoded protein is CASSLQSGDTQYF.

The chain combines TRBV7-3 with TRBJ2-1, with D unresolved. V was pared by 3 bases and J by 7 bases, with 7 bases between. Germline CDR1 reads SGHTA; CDR2 reads FQGTGA. CDR3 length: 12 amino acids. The CDR3 sequence: CASSLNRNEQFF. Here the CDR3 DNA reads TGTGCCAGCAGCTTGAATCGGAATGAGCAGTTCTTC.

The CDR3 reads CASSVGGSGSREQYF. The CDR3, as DNA: TGTGCCAGCAGCGTAGGGGGTAGCGGGAGTCGCGAGCAGTACTTC. The J gene is TRBJ2-7, the V gene TRBV9; 9 nucleotides agree with TRBD2. Looked up from germline, CDR1 is SGDLS and CDR2 is YYNGEE. This CDR3 is 15 amino acids long. Unmatched junction bases numbered 7, after V lost 0 bases and J lost 6 bases. Looking up the rest from reference TRBV9 and TRBJ2-7 gives the full variable domain: DSGVTQTPKHLITATGQRVTLRCSPRSGDLSVYWYQQSLDQGLQFLIQYYNGEERAKGNILERFSAQQFPDLHSELNLSSLELGDSALYFCASSVGGSGSREQYFGPGTRLTVT.

V gene TRBV5-4 combines with J gene TRBJ2-5, with D perhaps matching TRBD2 (7 bases). Deletions cut 0 bases from V and 3 bases from J, with 15 bases between. CDR3 length: 16 amino acids. Germline CDR1 and CDR2: SGHNT and YYREEE (reference sequence). CDR3 region: CASSLGVGGAEETQYF. The CDR3 DNA sequence: TGTGCCAGCAGCTTGGGGGTAGGGGGGGCCGAAGAGACCCAGTACTTC. Complete variable domain (other parts from reference TRBV5-4 and TRBJ2-5): ETGVTQSPTHLIKTRGQQVTLRCSSQSGHNTVSWYQQALGQGPQFIFQYYREEENGRGNFPPRFSGLQFPNYSSELNVNALELDDSALYLCASSLGVGGAEETQYFGPGTRLLVL.

This clone was detected only a few times. V and J are TRBV30 and TRBJ2-5, with 10 bases that match TRBD2. CDR1 is GTSNPN and CDR2 is SVGIG in the germline V gene (reference sequence). CDR3 length: 13 residues. Unmatched junction bases numbered 5, after V lost 5 bases and J lost 5 bases. The CDR3 loop is CAWEAGGGETQYF. CDR3 DNA sequence: TGTGCCTGGGAAGCGGGAGGGGGGGAGACCCAGTACTTC.

The J gene is TRBJ1-5, the V gene TRBV19; D unresolved. This CDR3 spans 15 amino acids. V was shortened by 5 bases and J by 5 bases, with 16 bases between the two germline ends. Germline V gene lookup returns CDR1 LNHDA and CDR2 SQIVND (reference sequence). The CDR3 sequence is CASSQRVRSHQPQHF. The CDR3 DNA sequence: TGTGCCAGTAGTCAGAGGGTACGTAGTCATCAGCCCCAGCATTTT.

V and J are TRBV2 and TRBJ1-3; 7 nucleotides agree with TRBD1. CDR1 and CDR2 from the germline V gene are SNHLY and FYNNEI. The CDR3 sequence is 15 residues long. Losses at the gene ends were 5 bases for V and 9 bases for J; bases not matched to a gene: 13. The CDR3 coding sequence is TGTGCCAGCAGTACAGGGGCCAGTACGGGAGCCACCATATATTTT. Its protein product is CASSTGASTGATIYF.

V gene TRBV7-8 combines with J gene TRBJ2-7, with 9 positions matching TRBD2. The ends lost 6 bases at V and 0 bases at J; junction bases unmatched: 3. Germline CDR1 reads SGHVS; CDR2 reads FQNEAQ. This CDR3 region has 14 residues. DNA of the CDR3: TGTGCCAGCAGTTCTAGCGGGGCCTCCTACGAGCAGTACTTC. As protein: CASSSSGASYEQYF.

The V and J genes are TRBV19 and TRBJ2-5; possibly TRBD2 for D (6 bases). CDR1 and CDR2 from the germline V gene are LNHDA and SQIVND (reference sequence). Trimming took off 7 bases at V and 2 bases at J, with 11 bases between the two ends. The CDR3 is made up of 13 amino acids. In DNA form, the CDR3 reads TGTGCCAGTACCGGGAGCATGCAAGAGACCCAGTACTTC. This sequence encodes CASTGSMQETQYF.